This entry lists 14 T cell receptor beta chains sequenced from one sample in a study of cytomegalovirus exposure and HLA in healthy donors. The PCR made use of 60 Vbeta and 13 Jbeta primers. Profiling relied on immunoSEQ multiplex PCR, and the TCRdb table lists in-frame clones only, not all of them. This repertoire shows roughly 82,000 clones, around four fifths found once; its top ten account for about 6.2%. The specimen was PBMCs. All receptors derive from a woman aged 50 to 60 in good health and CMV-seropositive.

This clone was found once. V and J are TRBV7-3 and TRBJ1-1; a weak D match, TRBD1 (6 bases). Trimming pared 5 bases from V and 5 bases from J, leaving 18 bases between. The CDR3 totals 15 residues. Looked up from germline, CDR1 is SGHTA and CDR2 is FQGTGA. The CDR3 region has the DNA TGTGCCAGCAGCCCACGTGGCCAGGGGCGGACTGAAGCTTTCTTT. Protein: CASSPRGQGRTEAFF.

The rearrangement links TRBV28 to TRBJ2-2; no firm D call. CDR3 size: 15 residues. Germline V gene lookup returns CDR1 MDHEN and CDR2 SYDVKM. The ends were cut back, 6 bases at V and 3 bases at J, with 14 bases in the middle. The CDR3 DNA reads TGTGCCAGCAGCCTATCTCTAGGCTACACCGGGGAGCTGTTTTTT. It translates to CASSLSLGYTGELFF.

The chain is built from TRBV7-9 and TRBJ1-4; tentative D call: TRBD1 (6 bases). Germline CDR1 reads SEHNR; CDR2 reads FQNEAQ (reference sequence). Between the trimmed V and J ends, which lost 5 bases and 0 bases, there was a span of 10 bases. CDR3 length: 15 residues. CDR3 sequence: CASSTRTATNEKLFF. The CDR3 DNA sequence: TGTGCCAGCAGCACTAGGACAGCAACTAATGAAAAACTGTTTTTT.

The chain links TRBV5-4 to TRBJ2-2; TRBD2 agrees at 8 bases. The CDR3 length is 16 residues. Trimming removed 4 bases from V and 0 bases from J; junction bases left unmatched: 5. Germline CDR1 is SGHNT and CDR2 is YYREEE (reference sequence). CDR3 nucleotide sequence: TGTGCCAGCAGCCCGGGACTAGTTACGAACACCGGGGAGCTGTTTTTT. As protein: CASSPGLVTNTGELFF.

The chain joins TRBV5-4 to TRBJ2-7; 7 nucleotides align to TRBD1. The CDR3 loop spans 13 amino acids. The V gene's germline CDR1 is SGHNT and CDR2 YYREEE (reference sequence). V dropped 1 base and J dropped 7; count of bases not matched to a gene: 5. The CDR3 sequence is CASSLYRGGEQYF. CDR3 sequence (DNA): TGTGCCAGCAGCTTGTACAGGGGCGGAGAGCAGTACTTC.

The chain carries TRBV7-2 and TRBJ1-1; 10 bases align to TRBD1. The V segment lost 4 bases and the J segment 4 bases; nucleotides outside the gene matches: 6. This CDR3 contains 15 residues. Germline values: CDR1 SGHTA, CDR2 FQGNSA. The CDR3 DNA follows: TGTGCCAGCAGCTCCCGGACAGGGGGAAGCACTGAAGCTTTCTTT. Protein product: CASSSRTGGSTEAFF.

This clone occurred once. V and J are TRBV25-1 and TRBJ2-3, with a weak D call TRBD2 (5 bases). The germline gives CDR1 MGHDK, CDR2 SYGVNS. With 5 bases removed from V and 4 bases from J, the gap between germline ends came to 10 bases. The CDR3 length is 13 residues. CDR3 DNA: TGTGCCAGCAGTCCCGGGAAAGCAGATACGCAGTATTTT. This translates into CASSPGKADTQYF.

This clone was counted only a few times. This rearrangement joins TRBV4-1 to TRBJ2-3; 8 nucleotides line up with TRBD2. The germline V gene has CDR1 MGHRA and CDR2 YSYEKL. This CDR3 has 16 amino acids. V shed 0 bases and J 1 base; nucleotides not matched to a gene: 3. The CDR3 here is CASSQEAGARTDTQYF. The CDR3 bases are TGCGCCAGCAGCCAAGAAGCGGGAGCCCGCACAGATACGCAGTATTTT.

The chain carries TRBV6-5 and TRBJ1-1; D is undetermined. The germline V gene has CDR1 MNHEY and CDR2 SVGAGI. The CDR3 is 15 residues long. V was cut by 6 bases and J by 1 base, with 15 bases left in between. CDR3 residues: CASSRRGGGNTEAFF. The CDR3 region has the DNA TGTGCCAGCAGCCGCCGGGGAGGAGGGAACACTGAAGCTTTCTTT.

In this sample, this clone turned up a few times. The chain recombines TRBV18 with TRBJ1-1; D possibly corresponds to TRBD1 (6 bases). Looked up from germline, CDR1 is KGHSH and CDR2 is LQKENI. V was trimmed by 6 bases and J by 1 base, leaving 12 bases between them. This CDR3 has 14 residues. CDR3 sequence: CASSPGQRNTEAFF. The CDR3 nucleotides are TGTGCCAGCTCGCCGGGACAAAGGAACACTGAAGCTTTCTTT.

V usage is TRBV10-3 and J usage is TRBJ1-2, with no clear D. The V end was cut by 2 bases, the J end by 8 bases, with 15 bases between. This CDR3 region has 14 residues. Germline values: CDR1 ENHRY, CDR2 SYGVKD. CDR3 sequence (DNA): TGTGCCATCAGTGAGGAGGAGTTCTGGAGGGGCTACACCTTC. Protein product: CAISEEEFWRGYTF.

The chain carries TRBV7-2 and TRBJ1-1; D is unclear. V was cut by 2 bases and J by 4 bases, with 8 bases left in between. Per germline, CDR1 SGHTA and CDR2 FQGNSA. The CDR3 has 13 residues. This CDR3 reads CASSLHSSTEAFF. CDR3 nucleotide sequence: TGTGCCAGCAGCTTACACTCCTCCACTGAAGCTTTCTTT.

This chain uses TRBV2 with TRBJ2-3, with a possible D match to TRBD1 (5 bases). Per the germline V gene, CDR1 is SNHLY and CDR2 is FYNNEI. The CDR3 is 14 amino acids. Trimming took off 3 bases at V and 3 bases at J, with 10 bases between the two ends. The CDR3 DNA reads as TGTGCCAGCAGTGACAGGGCTAGGACAGATACGCAGTATTTT. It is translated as CASSDRARTDTQYF.

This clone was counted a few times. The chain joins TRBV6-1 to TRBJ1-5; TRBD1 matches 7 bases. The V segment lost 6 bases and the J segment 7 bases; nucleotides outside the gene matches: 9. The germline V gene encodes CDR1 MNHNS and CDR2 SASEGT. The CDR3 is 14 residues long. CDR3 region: CASSIDRVGQPQHF. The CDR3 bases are TGTGCCAGCAGCATTGACAGGGTAGGGCAGCCCCAGCATTTT.